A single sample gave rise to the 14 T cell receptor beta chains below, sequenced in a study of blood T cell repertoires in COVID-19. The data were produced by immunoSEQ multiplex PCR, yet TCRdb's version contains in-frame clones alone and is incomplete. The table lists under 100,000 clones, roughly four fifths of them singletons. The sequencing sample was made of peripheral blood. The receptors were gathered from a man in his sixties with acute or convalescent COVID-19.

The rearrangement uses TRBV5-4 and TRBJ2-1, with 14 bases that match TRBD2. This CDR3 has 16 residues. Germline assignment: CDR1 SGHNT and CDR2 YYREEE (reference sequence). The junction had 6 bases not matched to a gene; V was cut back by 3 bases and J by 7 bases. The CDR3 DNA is TGTGCCAGCAGCTCAATGACTAGCGGGAGGGGGAATGAGCAGTTCTTC. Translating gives CASSSMTSGRGNEQFF.

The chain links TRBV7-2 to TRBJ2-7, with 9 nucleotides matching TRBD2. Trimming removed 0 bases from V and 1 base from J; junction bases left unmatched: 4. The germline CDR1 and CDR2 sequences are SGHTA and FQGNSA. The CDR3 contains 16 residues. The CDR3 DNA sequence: TGTGCCAGCAGCTTAGCTGCGACTAGCGGATCCTACGAGCAGTACTTC. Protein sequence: CASSLAATSGSYEQYF.

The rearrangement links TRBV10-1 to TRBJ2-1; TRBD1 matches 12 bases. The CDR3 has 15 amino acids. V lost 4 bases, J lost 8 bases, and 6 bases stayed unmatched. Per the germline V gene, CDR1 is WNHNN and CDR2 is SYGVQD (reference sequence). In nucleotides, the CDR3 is TGCGCCAGCAGTGTGGGACAGGGGGCGTCAGATGAGCAGTTCTTC. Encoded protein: CASSVGQGASDEQFF.

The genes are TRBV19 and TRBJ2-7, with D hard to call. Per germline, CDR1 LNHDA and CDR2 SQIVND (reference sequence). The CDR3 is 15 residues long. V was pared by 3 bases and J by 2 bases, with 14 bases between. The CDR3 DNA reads TGTGCCAGTAGTATCCAGTCCGATTCCGCCTACGAGCAGTACTTC. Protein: CASSIQSDSAYEQYF.

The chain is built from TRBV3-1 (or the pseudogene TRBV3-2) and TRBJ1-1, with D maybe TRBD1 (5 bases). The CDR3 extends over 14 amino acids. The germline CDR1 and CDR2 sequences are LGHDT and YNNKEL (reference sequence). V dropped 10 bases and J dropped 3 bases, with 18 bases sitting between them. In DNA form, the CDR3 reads TGTGCCACTATTCCTGGGGGGATGTACACTGAAGCTTTCTTT. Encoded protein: CATIPGGMYTEAFF.

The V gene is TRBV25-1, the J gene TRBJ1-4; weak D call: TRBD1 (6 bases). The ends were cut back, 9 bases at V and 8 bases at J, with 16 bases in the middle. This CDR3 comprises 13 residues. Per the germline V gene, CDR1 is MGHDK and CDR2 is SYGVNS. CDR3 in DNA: TGTGCCAGTGGCGGGGGGCTTGGGGAAAAACTGTTTTTT. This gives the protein CASGGGLGEKLFF.

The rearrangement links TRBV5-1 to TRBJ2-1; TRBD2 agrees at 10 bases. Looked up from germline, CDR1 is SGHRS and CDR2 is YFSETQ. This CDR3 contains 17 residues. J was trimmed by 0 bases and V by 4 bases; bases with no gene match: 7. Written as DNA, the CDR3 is TGCGCCAGCAGCCCATCTAGCGGGGGCGTCTCCTACAATGAGCAGTTCTTC. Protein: CASSPSSGGVSYNEQFF.

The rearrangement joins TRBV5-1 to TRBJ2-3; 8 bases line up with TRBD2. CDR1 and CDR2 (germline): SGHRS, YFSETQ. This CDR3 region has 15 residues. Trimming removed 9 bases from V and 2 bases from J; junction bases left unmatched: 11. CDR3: CATKPAGGNTDTQYF. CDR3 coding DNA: TGCGCCACCAAACCGGCGGGGGGAAACACAGATACGCAGTATTTT. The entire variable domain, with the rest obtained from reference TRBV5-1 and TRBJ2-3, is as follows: KAGVTQTPRYLIKTRGQQVTLSCSPISGHRSVSWYQQTPGQGLQFLFEYFSETQRNKGNFPGRFSGRQFSNSRSEMNVSTLELGDSALYLCATKPAGGNTDTQYFGPGTRLTVL.

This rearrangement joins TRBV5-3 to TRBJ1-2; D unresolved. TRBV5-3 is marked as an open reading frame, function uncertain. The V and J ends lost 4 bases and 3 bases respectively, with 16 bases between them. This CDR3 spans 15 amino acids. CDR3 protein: CARSVLSGNHYGYTF. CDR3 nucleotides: TGTGCCAGAAGCGTTCTTTCCGGGAACCACTATGGCTACACCTTC.

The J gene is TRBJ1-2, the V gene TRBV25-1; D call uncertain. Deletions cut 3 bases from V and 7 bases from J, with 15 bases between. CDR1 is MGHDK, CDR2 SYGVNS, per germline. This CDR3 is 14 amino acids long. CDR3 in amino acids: CASSEPGRGGGYTF. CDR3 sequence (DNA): TGTGCCAGCAGTGAGCCCGGCCGAGGCGGTGGCTACACCTTC.

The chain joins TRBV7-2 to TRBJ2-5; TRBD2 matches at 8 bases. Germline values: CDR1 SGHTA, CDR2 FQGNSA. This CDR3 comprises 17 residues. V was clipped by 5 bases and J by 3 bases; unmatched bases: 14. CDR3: CASSGRSGGTRKETQYF. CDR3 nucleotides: TGTGCCAGCAGCGGGAGGTCGGGGGGGACGAGAAAAGAGACCCAGTACTTC.

CDR3: CASSGRLGDRDLDTQYF. In nucleotides, the CDR3 is TGTGCCAGCAGTGGCCGACTAGGGGACAGGGATCTAGATACGCAGTATTTT. The J gene is TRBJ2-3, the V gene TRBV6-4, with 9 positions matching TRBD1. The junction had 13 bases not matched to a gene; V was cut back by 4 bases and J by 5 bases. CDR1 and CDR2 (germline): MRHNA, SNTAGT. The CDR3 contains 17 residues.

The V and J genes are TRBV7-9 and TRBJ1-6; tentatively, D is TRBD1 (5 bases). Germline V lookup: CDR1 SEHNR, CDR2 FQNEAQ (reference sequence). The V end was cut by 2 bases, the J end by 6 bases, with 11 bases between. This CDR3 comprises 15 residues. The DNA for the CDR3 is TGTGCCAGCAGCTTAAGGGGAGGGAGTAATTCACCCCTCCACTTT. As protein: CASSLRGGSNSPLHF.

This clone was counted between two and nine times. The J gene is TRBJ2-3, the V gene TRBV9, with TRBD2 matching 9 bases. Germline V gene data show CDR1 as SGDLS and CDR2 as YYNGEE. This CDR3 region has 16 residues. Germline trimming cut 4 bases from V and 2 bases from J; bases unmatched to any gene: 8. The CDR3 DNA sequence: TGTGCCAGCAGCCCGAGGACTAGCGTAAACACAGATACGCAGTATTTT. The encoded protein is CASSPRTSVNTDTQYF.